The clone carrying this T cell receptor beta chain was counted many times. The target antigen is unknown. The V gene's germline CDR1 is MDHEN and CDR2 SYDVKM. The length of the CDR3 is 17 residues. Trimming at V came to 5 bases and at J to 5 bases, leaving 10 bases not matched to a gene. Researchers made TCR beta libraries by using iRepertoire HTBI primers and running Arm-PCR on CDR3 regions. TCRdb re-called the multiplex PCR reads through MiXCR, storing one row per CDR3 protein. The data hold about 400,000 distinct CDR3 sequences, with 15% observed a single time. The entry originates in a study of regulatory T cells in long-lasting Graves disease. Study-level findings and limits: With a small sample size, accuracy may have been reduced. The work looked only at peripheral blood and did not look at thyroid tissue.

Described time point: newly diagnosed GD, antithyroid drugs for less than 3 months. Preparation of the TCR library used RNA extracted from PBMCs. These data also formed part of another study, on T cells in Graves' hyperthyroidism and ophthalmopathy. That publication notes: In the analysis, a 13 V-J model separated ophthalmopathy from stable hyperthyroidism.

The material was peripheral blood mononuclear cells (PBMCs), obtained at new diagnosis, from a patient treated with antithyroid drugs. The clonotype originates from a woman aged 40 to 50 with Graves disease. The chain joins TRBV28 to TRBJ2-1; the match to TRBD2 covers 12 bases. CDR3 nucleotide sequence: TGTGCCAGCAGTCCTAACCTGGGACTAGCGGGTAACAATGAGCAGTTCTTC. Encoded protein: CASSPNLGLAGNNEQFF. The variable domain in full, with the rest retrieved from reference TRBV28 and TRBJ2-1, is DVKVTQSSRYLVKRTGEKVFLECVQDMDHENMFWYRQDPGLGLRLIYFSYDVKMKEKGDIPEGYSVSREKKERFSLILESASTNQTSMYLCASSPNLGLAGNNEQFFGPGTRLTVL.